The 9 T cell receptor beta chains presented below share a single source sample, sequenced in a study of long-term antiretroviral therapy in people with HIV. Survey level was the resolution at which the v3.0 immunoSEQ assay ran. Clones were read by immunoSEQ multiplex PCR, and TCRdb kept only the in-frame ones, dropping some. The data show 30,000 to 40,000 clones, with 60% to 85% seen just once and less than 9% held by the top ten. The specimen comprised unsorted PBMCs, sampled 2 years after starting antiretroviral therapy. The source of these receptors is a woman aged 45-65 years with HIV.

This chain connects TRBV5-5 to TRBJ1-2; the D gene is possibly TRBD1 (5 bases). The CDR3 spans 14 residues. Per germline, CDR1 SGHKS and CDR2 YYEKEE (reference sequence). The V and J ends lost 2 bases and 2 bases respectively, with 10 bases between them. The CDR3 region has the DNA TGTGCCAGCAGCTTTCGGGGCGCAAACTATGGCTACACCTTC. This sequence encodes CASSFRGANYGYTF.

The chain combines TRBV4-2 with TRBJ2-3; 8 bases line up with TRBD2. Germline-derived CDR1 and CDR2 are LGHNA and YNFKEQ. The length of the CDR3 is 17 residues. V was clipped by 1 base and J by 0 bases; unmatched bases: 6. CDR3 DNA: TGTGCCAGCAGCCAAGGCCACGGGGGGGCCAGCACAGATACGCAGTATTTT. It codes for CASSQGHGGASTDTQYF.

The chain joins TRBV30 to TRBJ2-3; D call uncertain. CDR1 is GTSNPN and CDR2 is SVGIG in the germline V gene (reference sequence). Trimming pared 4 bases from V and 4 bases from J, leaving 6 bases between. This CDR3 has 11 residues. This CDR3 is CAWMSADTQYF. Here the CDR3 DNA reads TGTGCCTGGATGTCCGCAGATACGCAGTATTTT.

This clone has just one count. This chain links TRBV7-2 with TRBJ2-3; D might be TRBD2 (5 bases). In germline, CDR1 is SGHTA, CDR2 FQGNSA. The CDR3 spans 16 residues. Between the trimmed V and J ends, which lost 5 bases and 1 base, there was a span of 16 bases. CDR3 DNA: TGTGCCAGCAGCCCCGGAGCTAGCCGGGGCACAGATACGCAGTATTTT. It yields the protein CASSPGASRGTDTQYF.

This clone was found once. The rearrangement links TRBV18 to TRBJ1-5; 8 nucleotides line up with TRBD1. Trimming removed 5 bases from V and 6 bases from J; junction bases left unmatched: 6. This CDR3 contains 14 residues. CDR1 is KGHSH, CDR2 LQKENI, per germline. The CDR3 spells CASSRTGTGQPQHF. In nucleotides, the CDR3 is TGTGCCAGCTCAAGGACAGGGACAGGTCAGCCCCAGCATTTT. The whole variable domain, remainder taken from reference TRBV18 and TRBJ1-5, is NAGVMQNPRHLVRRRGQEARLRCSPMKGHSHVYWYRQLPEEGLKFMVYLQKENIIDESGMPKERFSAEFPKEGPSILRIQQVVRGDSAAYFCASSRTGTGQPQHFGDGTRLSIL.

The chain couples TRBV18 to TRBJ1-4; 8 nucleotides match TRBD1. Losses at the gene ends were 5 bases for V and 8 bases for J; bases not matched to a gene: 4. Per the germline V gene, CDR1 is KGHSH and CDR2 is LQKENI. The CDR3 has 13 residues. The CDR3 sequence is CASSKTGEEKLFF. The DNA for the CDR3 is TGTGCCAGCTCAAAGACAGGGGAAGAAAAACTGTTTTTT.

The gene calls are TRBV11-2 and TRBJ2-7, with TRBD2 as a possible D gene (6 bases). Germline lookup yields CDR1 SGHAT and CDR2 FQNNGV. The CDR3 covers 13 residues. Trimming took off 5 bases at V and 4 bases at J, with 12 bases between the two ends. Here the CDR3 DNA reads TGTGCCAGCAGCCCGCGGGGCCTTTACGAGCAGTACTTC. Residues: CASSPRGLYEQYF.

The chain recombines TRBV5-1 with TRBJ2-2; D possibly corresponds to TRBD1 (6 bases). V lost 1 base and J lost 5, with 15 bases in between. CDR3 length equals 16 residues. Germline-derived CDR1 and CDR2 are SGHRS and YFSETQ. CDR3: CASSLRSGQGTGELFF. The CDR3 DNA is TGCGCCAGCAGCTTGCGCTCAGGGCAGGGGACCGGGGAGCTGTTTTTT.

The V gene is TRBV13, the J gene TRBJ2-7; D is unresolved. This CDR3 region has 13 residues. The ends were cut back, 1 base at V and 7 bases at J, with 11 bases in the middle. CDR1 is PRHDT, CDR2 FYEKMQ, per germline (reference sequence). CDR3 residues: CASSLELGREQYV. The CDR3 DNA reads as TGTGCCAGCAGCTTAGAGCTGGGCCGAGAGCAGTACGTC.